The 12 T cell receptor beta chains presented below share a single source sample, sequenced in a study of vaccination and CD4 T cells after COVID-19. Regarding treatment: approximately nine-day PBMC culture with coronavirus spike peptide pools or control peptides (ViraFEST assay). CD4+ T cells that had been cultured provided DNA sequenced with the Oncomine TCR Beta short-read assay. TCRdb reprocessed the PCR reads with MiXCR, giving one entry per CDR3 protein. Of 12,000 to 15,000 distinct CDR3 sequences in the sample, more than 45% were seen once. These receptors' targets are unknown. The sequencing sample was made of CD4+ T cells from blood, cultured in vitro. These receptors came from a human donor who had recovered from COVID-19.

This CDR3 reads CASRPGVPGGEQYF. The CDR3 nucleotides read TGTGCCAGCAGACCAGGGGTCCCCGGGGGCGAGCAGTACTTC. The rearrangement links TRBV6-2 or TRBV6-3 to TRBJ2-7; TRBD1 or TRBD2 may be the D gene (6 bases each). V was pared by 6 bases and J by 6 bases, with 18 bases between. Germline V gives CDR1 MNHEY, CDR2 SVGEGT. The length of the CDR3 is 14 residues.

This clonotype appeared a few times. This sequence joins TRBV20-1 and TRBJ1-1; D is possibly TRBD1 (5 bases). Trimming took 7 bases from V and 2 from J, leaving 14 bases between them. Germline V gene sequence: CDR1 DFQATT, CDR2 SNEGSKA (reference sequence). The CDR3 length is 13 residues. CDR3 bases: TGCAGTGTCCAGGGTTCCTTTAACACTGAAGCTTTCTTT. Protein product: CSVQGSFNTEAFF.

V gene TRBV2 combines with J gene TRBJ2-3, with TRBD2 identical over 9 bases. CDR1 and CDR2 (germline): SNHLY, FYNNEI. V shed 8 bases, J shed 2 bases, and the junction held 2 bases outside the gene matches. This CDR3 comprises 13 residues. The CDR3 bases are TGTGCCAGCGTAGCGGGGGTCACAGATACGCAGTATTTT. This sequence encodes CASVAGVTDTQYF.

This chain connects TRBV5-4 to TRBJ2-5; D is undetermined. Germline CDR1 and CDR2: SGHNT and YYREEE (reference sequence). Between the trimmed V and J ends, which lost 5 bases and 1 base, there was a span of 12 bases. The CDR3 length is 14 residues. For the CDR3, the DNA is TGTGCCAGCAGGGGAATTGACGGCCAAGAGACCCAGTACTTC. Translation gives CASRGIDGQETQYF. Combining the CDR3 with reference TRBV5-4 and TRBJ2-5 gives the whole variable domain ETGVTQSPTHLIKTRGQQVTLRCSSQSGHNTVSWYQQALGQGPQFIFQYYREEENGRGNFPPRFSGLQFPNYSSELNVNALELDDSALYLCASRGIDGQETQYFGPGTRLLVL.

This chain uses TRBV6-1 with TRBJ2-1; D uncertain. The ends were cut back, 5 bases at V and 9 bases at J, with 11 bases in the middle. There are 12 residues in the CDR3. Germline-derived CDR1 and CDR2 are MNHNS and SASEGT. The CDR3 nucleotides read TGTGCCAGCAGTCGAACGGCGAGTGAGCAGTTCTTC. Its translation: CASSRTASEQFF.

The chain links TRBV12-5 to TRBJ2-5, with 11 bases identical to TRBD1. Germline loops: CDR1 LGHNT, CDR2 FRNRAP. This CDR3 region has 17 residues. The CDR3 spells CAPNLDRGQLSGETQYF. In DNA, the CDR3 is TGTGCCCCAAACCTGGACAGGGGGCAACTCTCTGGGGAGACCCAGTACTTC.

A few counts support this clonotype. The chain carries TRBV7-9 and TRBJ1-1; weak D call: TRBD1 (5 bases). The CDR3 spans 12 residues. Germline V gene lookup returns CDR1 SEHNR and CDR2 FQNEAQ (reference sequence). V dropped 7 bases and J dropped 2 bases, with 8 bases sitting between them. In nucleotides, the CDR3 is TGTGCCAGCACTCAGGGAAACACTGAAGCTTTCTTT. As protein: CASTQGNTEAFF.

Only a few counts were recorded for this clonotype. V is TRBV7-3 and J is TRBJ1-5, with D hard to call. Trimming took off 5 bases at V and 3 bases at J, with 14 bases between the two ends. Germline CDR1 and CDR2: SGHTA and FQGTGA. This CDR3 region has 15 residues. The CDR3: CASSPRVSSNQPQHF. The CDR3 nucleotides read TGTGCCAGCAGCCCCCGGGTAAGTTCCAATCAGCCCCAGCATTTT.

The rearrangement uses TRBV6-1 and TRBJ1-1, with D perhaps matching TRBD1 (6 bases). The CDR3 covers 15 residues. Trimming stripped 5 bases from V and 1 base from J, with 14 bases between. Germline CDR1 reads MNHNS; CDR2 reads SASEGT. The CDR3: CASSPGGGQNTEAFF. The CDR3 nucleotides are TGTGCCAGCAGTCCCGGGGGCGGCCAGAACACTGAAGCTTTCTTT.

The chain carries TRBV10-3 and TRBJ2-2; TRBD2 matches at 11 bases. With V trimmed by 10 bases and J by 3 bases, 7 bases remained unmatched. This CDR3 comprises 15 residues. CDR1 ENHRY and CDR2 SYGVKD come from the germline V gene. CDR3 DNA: TGTGCCAGCAAACGGGGACTAGCGGACACCGGGGAGCTGTTTTTT. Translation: CASKRGLADTGELFF.

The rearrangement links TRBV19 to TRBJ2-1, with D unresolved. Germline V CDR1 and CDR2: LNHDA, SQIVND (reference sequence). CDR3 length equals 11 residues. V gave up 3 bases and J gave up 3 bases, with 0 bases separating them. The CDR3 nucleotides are TGTGCCAGTAGTATCTACAATGAGCAGTTCTTC. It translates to CASSIYNEQFF.

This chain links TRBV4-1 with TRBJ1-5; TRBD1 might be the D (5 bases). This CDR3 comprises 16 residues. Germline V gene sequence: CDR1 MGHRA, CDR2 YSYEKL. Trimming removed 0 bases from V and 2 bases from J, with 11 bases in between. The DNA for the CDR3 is TGCGCCAGCAGCCAAGACACCGCAGGGCGCAATCAGCCCCAGCATTTT. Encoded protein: CASSQDTAGRNQPQHF.